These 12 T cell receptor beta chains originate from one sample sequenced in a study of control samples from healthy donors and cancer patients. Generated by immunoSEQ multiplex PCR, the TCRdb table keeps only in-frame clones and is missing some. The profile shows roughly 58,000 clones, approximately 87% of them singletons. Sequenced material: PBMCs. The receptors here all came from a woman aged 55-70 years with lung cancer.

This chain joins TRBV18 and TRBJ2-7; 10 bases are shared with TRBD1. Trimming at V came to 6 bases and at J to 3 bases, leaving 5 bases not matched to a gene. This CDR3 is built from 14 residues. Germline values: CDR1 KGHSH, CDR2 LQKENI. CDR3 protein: CASSPGQGIYEQYF. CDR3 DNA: TGTGCCAGCTCCCCGGGACAGGGGATCTACGAGCAGTACTTC.

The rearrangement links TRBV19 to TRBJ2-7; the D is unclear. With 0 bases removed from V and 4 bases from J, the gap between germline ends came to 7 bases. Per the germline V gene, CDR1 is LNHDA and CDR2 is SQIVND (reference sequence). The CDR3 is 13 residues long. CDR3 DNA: TGTGCCAGTAGTATAGATCGATTTTACGAGCAGTACTTC. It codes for CASSIDRFYEQYF.

CDR3 sequence: CASSESRTGLEAFF. The CDR3 nucleotides read TGCGCCAGCAGTGAGTCCCGGACAGGCCTTGAAGCTTTCTTT. The rearrangement uses TRBV10-2 and TRBJ1-1; 7 bases map to TRBD1. V shed 0 bases and J 7 bases; nucleotides not matched to a gene: 5. CDR1 and CDR2 (germline): WSHSY, SAAADI. This CDR3 is 14 amino acids long.

CDR3 sequence reads: CASSLDGSSGANVLTF. The CDR3 bases are TGTGCCAGCAGCCTGGACGGGAGCTCTGGGGCCAACGTCCTGACTTTC. J is TRBJ2-6 and V is TRBV7-3; perhaps TRBD2 as D (6 bases). There are 16 residues in the CDR3. The V gene's germline CDR1 is SGHTA and CDR2 FQGTGA. Trimming removed 5 bases from V and 0 bases from J, with 11 bases in between.

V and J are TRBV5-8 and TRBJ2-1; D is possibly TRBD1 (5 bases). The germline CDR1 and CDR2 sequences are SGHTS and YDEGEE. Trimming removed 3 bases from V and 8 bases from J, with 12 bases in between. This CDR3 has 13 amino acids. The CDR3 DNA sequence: TGTGCCAGCAGCTCCCTCAGGGATCATGAGCAGTTCTTC. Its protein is CASSSLRDHEQFF.

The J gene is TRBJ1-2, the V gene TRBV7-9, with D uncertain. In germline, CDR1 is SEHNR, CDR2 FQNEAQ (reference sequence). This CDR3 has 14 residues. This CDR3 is CAAAAYSLEAGYTF. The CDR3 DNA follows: TGTGCAGCTGCAGCGTATTCTCTGGAGGCTGGCTACACCTTC.

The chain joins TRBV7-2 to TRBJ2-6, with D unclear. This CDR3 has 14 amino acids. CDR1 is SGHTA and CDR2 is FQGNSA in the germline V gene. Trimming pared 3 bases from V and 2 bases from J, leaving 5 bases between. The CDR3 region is CASSLGAGANVLTF. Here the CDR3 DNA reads TGTGCCAGCAGCTTGGGTGCTGGGGCCAACGTCCTGACTTTC.

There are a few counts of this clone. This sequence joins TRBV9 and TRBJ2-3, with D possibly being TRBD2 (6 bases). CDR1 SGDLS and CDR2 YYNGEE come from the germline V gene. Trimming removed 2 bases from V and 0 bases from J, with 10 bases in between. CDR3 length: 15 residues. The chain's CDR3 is CASSVGTVSTDTQYF. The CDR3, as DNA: TGTGCCAGCAGCGTCGGGACTGTTAGCACAGATACGCAGTATTTT. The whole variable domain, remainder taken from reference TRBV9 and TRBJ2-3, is DSGVTQTPKHLITATGQRVTLRCSPRSGDLSVYWYQQSLDQGLQFLIQYYNGEERAKGNILERFSAQQFPDLHSELNLSSLELGDSALYFCASSVGTVSTDTQYFGPGTRLTVL.

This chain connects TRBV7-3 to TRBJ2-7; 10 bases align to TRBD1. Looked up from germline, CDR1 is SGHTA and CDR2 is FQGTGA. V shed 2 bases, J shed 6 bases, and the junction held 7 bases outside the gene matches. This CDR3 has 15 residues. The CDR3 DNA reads TGTGCCAGCAGCTTACAACCCGGGACAGGGGCCGAGCAGTACTTC. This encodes CASSLQPGTGAEQYF.

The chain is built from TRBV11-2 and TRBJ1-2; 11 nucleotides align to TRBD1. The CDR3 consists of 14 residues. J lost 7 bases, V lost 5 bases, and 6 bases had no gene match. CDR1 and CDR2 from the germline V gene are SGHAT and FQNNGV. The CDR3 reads CASSVGQGASGYTF. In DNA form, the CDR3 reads TGTGCCAGCAGCGTCGGACAGGGGGCGAGTGGCTACACCTTC.

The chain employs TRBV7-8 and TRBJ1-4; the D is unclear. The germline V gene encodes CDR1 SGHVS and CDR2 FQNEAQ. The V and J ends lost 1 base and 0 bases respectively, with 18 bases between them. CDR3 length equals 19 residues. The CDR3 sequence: CASSLEGPWHPATNEKLFF. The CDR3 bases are TGTGCCAGCAGCTTAGAAGGACCCTGGCACCCTGCAACTAATGAAAAACTGTTTTTT.

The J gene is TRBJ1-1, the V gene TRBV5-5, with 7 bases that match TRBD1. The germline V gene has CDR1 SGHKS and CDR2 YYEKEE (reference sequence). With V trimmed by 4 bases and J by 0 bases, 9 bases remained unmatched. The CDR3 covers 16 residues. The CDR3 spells CASSLEGAYLNTEAFF. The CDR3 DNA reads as TGTGCCAGCAGCCTTGAGGGGGCCTATTTGAACACTGAAGCTTTCTTT.